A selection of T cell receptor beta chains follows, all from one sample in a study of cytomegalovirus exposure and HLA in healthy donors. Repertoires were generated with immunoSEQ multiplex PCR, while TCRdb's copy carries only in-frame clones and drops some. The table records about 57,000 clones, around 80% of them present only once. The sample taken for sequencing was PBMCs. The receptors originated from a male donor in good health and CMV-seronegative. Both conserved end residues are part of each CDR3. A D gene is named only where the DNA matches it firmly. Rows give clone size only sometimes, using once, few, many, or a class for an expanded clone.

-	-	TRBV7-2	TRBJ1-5	CASSLAGGGNQPQHF	TGTGCCAGCAGCTTAGCAGGGGGAGGCAATCAGCCCCAGCATTTT
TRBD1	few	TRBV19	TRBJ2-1	CASSIGTARPYNEQFF	TGTGCCAGTAGTATCGGGACAGCAAGGCCCTACAATGAGCAGTTCTTC
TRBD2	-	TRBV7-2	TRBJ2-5	CASSLVGSGVQETQYF	TGTGCCAGCAGCTTAGTTGGTAGCGGGGTACAAGAGACCCAGTACTTC
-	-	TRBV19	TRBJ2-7	CASSIERTAYEQYF	TGTGCCAGTAGTATAGAGAGGACAGCTTACGAGCAGTACTTC
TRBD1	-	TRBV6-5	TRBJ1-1	CASSYSGTANTEAFF	TGTGCCAGCAGTTACTCAGGGACAGCTAACACTGAAGCTTTCTTT
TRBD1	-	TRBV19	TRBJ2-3	CASSQGRGSTDTQYF	TGTGCCAGTAGCCAGGGCAGGGGGTCCACAGATACGCAGTATTTT
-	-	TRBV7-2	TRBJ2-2	CASSLGRGNTGELFF	TGTGCCAGCAGCTTAGGGCGGGGGAACACCGGGGAGCTGTTTTTT
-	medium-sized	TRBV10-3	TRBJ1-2	CAIRPGGPYGYTF	TGTGCCATCAGGCCCGGGGGACCCTATGGCTACACCTTC
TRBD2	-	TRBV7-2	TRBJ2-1	CASSVTSGGHNEQFF	TGTGCCAGCAGCGTAACTAGCGGGGGGCACAATGAGCAGTTCTTC
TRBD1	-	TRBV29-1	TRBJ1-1	CSVVKGAVNTEAFF	TGCAGCGTAGTTAAGGGGGCAGTGAACACTGAAGCTTTCTTT